The 21 T cell receptor beta chains in this list originate from one sample, sequenced in a study of tumor-infiltrating lymphocytes in primary liver carcinoma. Bulk tissue was left unsorted, and RNA and DNA were co-extracted from around 18-30 mg of it. Starting from approximately 0.45 ug of total RNA, TCR beta cDNA was produced with a primer in the constant region. Employing slightly modified ARM-PCR, three nested multiplex PCR rounds were run, and these gave rise to the TCR beta libraries. With TRBV1-TRBV30 forward primers and a C-beta reverse primer, the first two PCR rounds were run for approximately 10 cycles each. Each CDR3 protein gets one entry after TCRdb re-called the multiplex PCR reads with MiXCR. The table has 48,000 or so distinct CDR3 sequences, roughly 77% seen once. Sequencing used liver tumor tissue from sampling region 3. The subset denotes: tumor region T3, left-lateral pole. Receptors originate from a man aged 35-49 years with primary liver carcinoma and hepatitis B virus infection.

As regards this clonotype: The germline gene is not matched at one end of the junction; a read error may be the cause. V and J are TRBV10-3 and TRBJ2-3, with 8 bases that match TRBD2. The CDR3 loop spans 18 amino acids. Germline lookup yields CDR1 ENHRY and CDR2 SYGVKD. CDR3 region: CAISARILAGLSTVRQYF. CDR3 DNA: TGTGCCATTAGTGCGCGGATTTTAGCGGGACTTAGCACAGTTAGGCAGTATTTT.

In the case of this clonotype: Likely a read error: the CDR3 ends without its conserved phenylalanine or tryptophan. The chain joins TRBV28 to TRBJ1-5; 9 bases are shared with TRBD1. This CDR3 spans 15 amino acids. The germline V gene encodes CDR1 MDHEN and CDR2 SYDVKM. The CDR3 region is CASSLRYRGLQPQHI. CDR3 DNA sequence: TGTGCTAGCAGTTTACGGTACAGGGGGCTTCAGCCCCAGCATATT.

As concerns this clonotype: Germline and junction disagree at one end, which may indicate a read error. The rearrangement links TRBV12-3 or TRBV12-4 to TRBJ2-1, with D uncertain. The CDR3 spans 17 residues. For the CDR3, the DNA is TGTGCCAGCAGTTTAGAAGGCATAGGTGAAGGGCCCAATGAGCAGCTCTTC. Translation gives CASSLEGIGEGPNEQLF.

A remark on this clonotype: Mismatch with germline at one junction end may stem from a read error. This rearrangement joins TRBV29-1 to TRBJ1-2; D perhaps matches TRBD1 (5 bases). CDR3 length: 13 amino acids. CDR1 and CDR2 from the germline V gene are SQVTM and ANQGSEA. The CDR3 protein is CNSAGVLDHGYTF. The DNA of the CDR3 is TGTAATTCGGCGGGGGTTCTAGACCATGGCTACACCTTC.

The chain has TRBV5-1 and TRBJ2-3; D ambiguous. Per germline, CDR1 SGHRS and CDR2 YFSETQ. V was shortened by 7 bases and J by 4 bases, with 22 bases between the two germline ends. CDR3 length: 16 amino acids. CDR3 protein: CASSPNNGTPADTQYF. CDR3 DNA: TGCGCCAGCTCGCCAAATAACGGAACCCCAGCAGATACGCAGTATTTT.

The chain employs TRBV28 and TRBJ2-1; the match to TRBD2 covers 8 bases. CDR3 length: 14 residues. CDR1 and CDR2 from the germline V gene are MDHEN and SYDVKM. Unmatched junction bases numbered 7, after V lost 6 bases and J lost 6 bases. In DNA form, the CDR3 reads TGTGCCAGCAGACCGGGACTAGTCTTCAATGAGCAGTTCTTC. It specifies CASRPGLVFNEQFF. Based on the CDR3 plus reference TRBV28 and TRBJ2-1, the full variable domain is DVKVTQSSRYLVKRTGEKVFLECVQDMDHENMFWYRQDPGLGLRLIYFSYDVKMKEKGDIPEGYSVSREKKERFSLILESASTNQTSMYLCASRPGLVFNEQFFGPGTRLTVL.

V is TRBV12-3 or TRBV12-4 and J is TRBJ2-1; either TRBD1 or TRBD2 may supply D (5 bases each). The CDR3 covers 16 residues. The V and J ends lost 3 bases and 10 bases respectively, with 22 bases between them. CDR3 residues: CASSLPGIGLRGEQFF. DNA of the CDR3: TGTGCCAGCAGTTTGCCTGGGATAGGGCTCCGGGGCGAGCAGTTCTTC.

As concerns this clonotype: A single base separates this from a much larger clone, so it may be a read error. This chain uses TRBV6-4 with TRBJ2-1, with D possibly being TRBD1 (5 bases). The ends were cut back, 8 bases at V and 7 bases at J, with 15 bases in the middle. This CDR3 has 13 residues. The germline gives CDR1 MRHNA, CDR2 SNTAGT. The CDR3 nucleotides are TGTGCCAGCGGCCAAGGCAGGGAAAATGAGCAGTTCTTC. Encoded protein: CASGQGRENEQFF.

Worth noting for this clonotype: A much larger clone lies one base from this, so it may be a read error. This chain links TRBV28 with TRBJ1-2, with 10 bases identical to TRBD1. CDR3 size: 16 residues. The germline V gene encodes CDR1 MDHEN and CDR2 SYDVKM. CDR3: CASSSGTGDKGYVYTF. The CDR3 DNA is TGTGCCAGCAGTTCCGGGACAGGGGATAAGGGCTATGTCTACACCTTC.

About this clonotype itself: A read error may account for a junction end that differs from germline. The chain couples TRBV11-2 to TRBJ2-7, with 8 bases that match TRBD1. Germline assignment: CDR1 SGHAT and CDR2 FQNNGV. The CDR3 is 15 residues long. CDR3 residues: CVSILSRGLTYEQYF. The CDR3 DNA is TGTGTCAGCATCTTGAGCAGGGGGCTTACCTACGAGCAGTACTTC.

This sequence joins TRBV11-2 and TRBJ2-7, with D maybe TRBD2 (6 bases). Germline V gene lookup returns CDR1 SGHAT and CDR2 FQNNGV. The CDR3 totals 14 residues. Here the CDR3 reads CISRFQPNGGEQYF. CDR3 nucleotides: TGTATCAGCCGCTTCCAACCTAACGGGGGAGAGCAGTACTTC.

The chain combines TRBV10-3 with TRBJ1-1; a possible D gene is TRBD1 (5 bases). CDR3 length: 13 amino acids. In germline, CDR1 is ENHRY, CDR2 SYGVKD. CDR3 residues: CTAWGVQNHEAFF. The CDR3 coding sequence is TGTACCGCATGGGGGGTGCAGAACCATGAAGCTTTCTTT.

The chain has TRBV19 and TRBJ2-7; possible D gene TRBD1, 5 bases. The CDR3 extends over 17 amino acids. In germline, CDR1 is LNHDA, CDR2 SQIVND (reference sequence). The V gene lost 3 bases and the J gene lost 0 bases, with 18 bases spanning the gap. The chain's CDR3 is CASSIQLDRLGSYEQYF. The CDR3 bases are TGTGCCAGTAGTATCCAGCTCGACAGATTGGGCTCCTACGAGCAGTACTTC.

The chain employs TRBV28 and TRBJ1-2; TRBD1 aligns across 7 bases. Looked up from germline, CDR1 is MDHEN and CDR2 is SYDVKM. This CDR3 contains 12 residues. CDR3 sequence (DNA): TGTGCGTCGGGACAGCTGTACTATGGCTACACCTTC. It codes for CASGQLYYGYTF.

In regard to this clonotype: The missing conserved phenylalanine or tryptophan at the end of this CDR3 makes a read error likely. The DNA is omitted, as the CDR3 cannot be located on it reliably, and the CDR3 follows TCRdb's listing. The gene calls are TRBV4-1 and TRBJ2-1; the table names TRBD1, a call not compared with the DNA. CDR1 and CDR2 (germline): MGHRA, YSYEKL. Counting both end residues, the CDR3 totals 15 amino acids. CDR3 sequence reads: CASSSVRGGPTMSSS.

A remark on this clonotype: The missing conserved phenylalanine or tryptophan at the end of this CDR3 makes a read error likely. The rearrangement joins TRBV11-2 to TRBJ1-2; a weak D match, TRBD1 (6 bases). Between the trimmed V and J ends, which lost 11 bases and 4 bases, there was a span of 20 bases. The V gene's germline CDR1 is SGHAT and CDR2 FQNNGV. The CDR3 contains 14 residues. CDR3 coding DNA: TGTGCCTTCAGCTTAGTACAGGGTTTCTATGGCTACACCTTA. It is translated as CAFSLVQGFYGYTL.

In the case of this clonotype: An end of the junction differs from the germline gene, which may be a read error. The chain is built from TRBV11-3 and TRBJ2-2; 7 bases agree with TRBD1. CDR3 size: 15 residues. Looked up from germline, CDR1 is SGHNT and CDR2 is YENEEA. CDR3 sequence reads: CAGSLGQVGTGELFF. The DNA of the CDR3 is TGTGCCGGCAGTTTAGGACAGGTTGGCACCGGGGAGCTGTTTTTT.

Note on this clonotype: One junction end does not reproduce the germline sequence, and a read error may be involved. The chain carries TRBV11-2 and TRBJ2-3; weak D call: TRBD1 (6 bases). Germline values: CDR1 SGHAT, CDR2 FQNNGV. This CDR3 is 14 amino acids long. CDR3 nucleotides: TGTGCCATCAGCCCCAGTCAGGGGAAGGAAAAGCAGTATTTT. Encoded protein: CAISPSQGKEKQYF.

As regards this clonotype: One end of the junction fails to match germline, which may point to a read error. J is TRBJ2-2 and V is TRBV12-3 or TRBV12-4; TRBD1 might be the D (5 bases). The CDR3 spans 15 residues. The CDR3 region is CANSIGHSNTGELFF. Written as DNA, the CDR3 is TGTGCCAACAGCATCGGACACTCGAACACCGGAGAGCTGTTTTTT.

This clonotype was seen repeatedly, ten times or more. The chain has TRBV10-3 and TRBJ1-5; a weak D match, TRBD1 (6 bases). CDR3 length: 13 residues. CDR1 and CDR2 from the germline V gene are ENHRY and SYGVKD. V was trimmed by 4 bases and J by 5 bases, leaving 9 bases between them. The CDR3 bases are TGTGCCATCAGTGTGGACAGCTATCAGCCCCAGCATTTT. Its protein is CAISVDSYQPQHF.

In this sample, this clonotype turned up a few times. It is likely a read error, because the conserved phenylalanine at the end of the CDR3 is missing. This chain joins TRBV12-3 or TRBV12-4 and TRBJ2-7; a possible D gene is TRBD2 (5 bases). CDR3 length equals 12 residues. With 5 bases removed from V and 2 bases from J, the gap between germline ends came to 7 bases. CDR3 in amino acids: CASSVLAYEQYL. As DNA, the CDR3 is TGTGCCAGCAGTGTACTAGCCTACGAGCAGTACTTA.